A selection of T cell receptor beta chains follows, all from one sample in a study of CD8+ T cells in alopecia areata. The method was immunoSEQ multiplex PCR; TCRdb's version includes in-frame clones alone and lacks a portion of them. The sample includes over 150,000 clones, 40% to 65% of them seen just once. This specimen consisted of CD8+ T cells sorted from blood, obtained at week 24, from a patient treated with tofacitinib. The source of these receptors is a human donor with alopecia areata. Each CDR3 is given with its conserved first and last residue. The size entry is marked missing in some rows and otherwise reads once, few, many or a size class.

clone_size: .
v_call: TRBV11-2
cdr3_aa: CASSLSNRKSTDTQYF

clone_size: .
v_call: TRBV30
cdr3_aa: CAWSWGDTEAFF

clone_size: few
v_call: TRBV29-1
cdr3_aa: CSVTMVTNEKLFF

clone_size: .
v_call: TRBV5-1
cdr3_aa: CASSLRPGSSEAFF

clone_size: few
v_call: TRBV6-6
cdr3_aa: CASTLGANTEAFF

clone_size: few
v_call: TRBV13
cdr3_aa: CASSLGPSGNEQFF

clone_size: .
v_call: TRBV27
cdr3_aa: CASSLSLATNEKLFF

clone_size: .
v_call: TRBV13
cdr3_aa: CASRTDGELFF

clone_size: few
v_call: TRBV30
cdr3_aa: CAWTGGYEQFF

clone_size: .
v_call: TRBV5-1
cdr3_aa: CASSLAPGSVEKLFF

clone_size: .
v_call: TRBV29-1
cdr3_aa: CSVEDQSTGGGYTF

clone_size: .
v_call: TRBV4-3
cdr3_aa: CASSQGTGMAYEQYF

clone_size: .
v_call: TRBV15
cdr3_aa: CATSSELTGGYNEQFF

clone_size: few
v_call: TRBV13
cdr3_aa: CASSPRQAPRETQYF

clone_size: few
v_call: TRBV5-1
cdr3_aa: CASSFTTGMGREAFF

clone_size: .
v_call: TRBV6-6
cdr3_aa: CASSYPVTGELFF

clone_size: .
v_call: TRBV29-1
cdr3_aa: CSADGEGNGYTF

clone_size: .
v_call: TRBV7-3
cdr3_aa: CASSLGRDQPQHF

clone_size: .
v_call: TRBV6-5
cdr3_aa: CASSYSEGGYGYTF

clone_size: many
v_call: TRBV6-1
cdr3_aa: CASSQRGWTDTQYF

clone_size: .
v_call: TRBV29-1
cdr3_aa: CSVEDQGRGTGELFF

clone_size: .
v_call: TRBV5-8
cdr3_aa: CASSFGTGKVLGYTF

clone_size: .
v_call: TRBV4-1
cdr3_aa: CASSQERLANEQFF

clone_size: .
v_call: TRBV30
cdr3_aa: CAWSVPGHERSGYTF

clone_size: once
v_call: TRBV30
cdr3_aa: CAWTGGASYNEQFF

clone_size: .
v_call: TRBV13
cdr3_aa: CASSQNSLYGYTF